This TCR beta chain was identified during a study of PD-1 blockade in classical Hodgkin lymphoma. The CDR3 has 14 amino acids. Trimming removed 0 bases at V and 3 bases at J, with 9 bases between. CDR1 is SGHTA, CDR2 FQGNSA, per germline. Time point: cycle 4 day 1 (C4D1), after about 6 weeks of nivolumab. Brentuximab vedotin exposure varied, and every patient relapsed after autologous stem cell transplantation. Isolated CD8+ T cells were derived from thawed PBMCs through magnetic negative selection. Libraries were prepared by immunoSEQ multiplex PCR; TCRdb keeps only in-frame clonotypes and omits some of them. The data contain 12,000 or so clones, about 85% of them singletons.

The V gene is TRBV7-2, the J gene TRBJ2-7; D is undetermined. The sample consisted of CD8+ T cells from blood, taken before the fourth cycle of nivolumab. The receptor was isolated from a human donor with classical Hodgkin lymphoma. The donor label of this sample is uncertain. In nucleotides, the CDR3 is TGTGCCAGCAGCTTAGCAGGGATTGACTACGAGCAGTACTTC. Amino acid sequence: CASSLAGIDYEQYF.